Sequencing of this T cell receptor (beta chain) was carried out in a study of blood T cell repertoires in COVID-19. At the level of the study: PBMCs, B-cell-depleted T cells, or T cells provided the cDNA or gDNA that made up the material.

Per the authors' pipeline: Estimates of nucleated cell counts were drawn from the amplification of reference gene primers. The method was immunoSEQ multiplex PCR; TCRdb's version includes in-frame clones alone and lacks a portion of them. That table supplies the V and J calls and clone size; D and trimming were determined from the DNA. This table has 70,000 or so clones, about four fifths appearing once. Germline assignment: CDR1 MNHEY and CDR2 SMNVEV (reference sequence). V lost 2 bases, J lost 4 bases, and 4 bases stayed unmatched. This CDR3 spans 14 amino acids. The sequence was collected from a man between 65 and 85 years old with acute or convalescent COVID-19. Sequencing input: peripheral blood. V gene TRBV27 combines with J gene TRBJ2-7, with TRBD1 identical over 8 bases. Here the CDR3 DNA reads TGTGCCAGCAGTTTACAGGGGGCTGAGTACGAGCAGTACTTC. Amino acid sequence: CASSLQGAEYEQYF.